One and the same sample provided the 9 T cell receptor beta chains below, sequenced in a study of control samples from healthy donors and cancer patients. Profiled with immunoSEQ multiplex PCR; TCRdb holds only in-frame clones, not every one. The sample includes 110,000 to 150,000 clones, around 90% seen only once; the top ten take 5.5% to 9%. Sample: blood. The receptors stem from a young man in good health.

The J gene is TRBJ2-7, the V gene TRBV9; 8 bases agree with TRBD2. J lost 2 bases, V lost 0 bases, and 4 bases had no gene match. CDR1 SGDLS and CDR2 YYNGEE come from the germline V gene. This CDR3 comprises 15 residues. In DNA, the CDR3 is TGTGCCAGCAGCGTAGATGGCGGGGGGACCTACGAGCAGTACTTC. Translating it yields CASSVDGGGTYEQYF.

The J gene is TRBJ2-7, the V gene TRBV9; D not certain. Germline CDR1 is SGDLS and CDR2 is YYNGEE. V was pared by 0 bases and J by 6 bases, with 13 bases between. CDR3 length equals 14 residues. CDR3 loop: CASSVAFSSAEQYF. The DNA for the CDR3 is TGTGCCAGCAGCGTAGCTTTCAGCTCTGCCGAGCAGTACTTC.

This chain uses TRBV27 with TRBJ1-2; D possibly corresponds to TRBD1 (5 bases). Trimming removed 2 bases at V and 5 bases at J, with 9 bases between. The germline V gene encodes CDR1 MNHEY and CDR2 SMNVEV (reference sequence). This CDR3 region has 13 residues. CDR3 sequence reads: CASSLRGGYGYTF. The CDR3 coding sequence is TGTGCCAGCAGTTTAAGGGGAGGGTATGGCTACACCTTC.

Here the CDR3 reads CATSRELHTEAFF. In DNA, the CDR3 is TGTGCCACCTCTAGGGAACTTCACACTGAAGCTTTCTTT. V and J are TRBV10-3 and TRBJ1-1; D ambiguous. Germline V lookup: CDR1 ENHRY, CDR2 SYGVKD. The CDR3 length is 13 residues. V gave up 10 bases and J gave up 3 bases, with 15 bases separating them.

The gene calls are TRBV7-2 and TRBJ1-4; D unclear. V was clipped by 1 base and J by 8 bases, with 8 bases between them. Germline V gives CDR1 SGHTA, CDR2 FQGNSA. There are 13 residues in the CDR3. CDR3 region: CASSLVGGEKLFF. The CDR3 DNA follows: TGTGCCAGCAGCTTAGTAGGTGGGGAAAAACTGTTTTTT.

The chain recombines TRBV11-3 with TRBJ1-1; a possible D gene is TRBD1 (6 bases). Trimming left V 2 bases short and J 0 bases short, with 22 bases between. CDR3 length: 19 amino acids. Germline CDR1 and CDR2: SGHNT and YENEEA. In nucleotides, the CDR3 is TGTGCCAGCAGCTTAACGCCCCCCCACAGGGACTTTTTGAACACTGAAGCTTTCTTT. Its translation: CASSLTPPHRDFLNTEAFF.

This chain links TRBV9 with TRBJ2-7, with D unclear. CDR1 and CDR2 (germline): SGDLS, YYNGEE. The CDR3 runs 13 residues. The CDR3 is CASSWGTSYEQYF. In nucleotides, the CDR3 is TGTGCGAGTAGTTGGGGAACCTCCTACGAGCAGTACTTC.

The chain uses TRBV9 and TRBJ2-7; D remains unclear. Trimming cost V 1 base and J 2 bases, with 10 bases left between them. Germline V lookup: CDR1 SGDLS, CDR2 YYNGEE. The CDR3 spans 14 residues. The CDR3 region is CASSVIDGPYEQYF. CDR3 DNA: TGTGCCAGCAGCGTAATCGACGGTCCCTACGAGCAGTACTTC.

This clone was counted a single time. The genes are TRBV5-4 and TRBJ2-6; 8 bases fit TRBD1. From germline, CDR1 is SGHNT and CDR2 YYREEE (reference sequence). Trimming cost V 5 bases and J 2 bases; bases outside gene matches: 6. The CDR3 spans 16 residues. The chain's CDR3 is CASSETGGTGANVLTF. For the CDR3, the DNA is TGTGCCAGCAGTGAAACAGGGGGTACTGGGGCCAACGTCCTGACTTTC.